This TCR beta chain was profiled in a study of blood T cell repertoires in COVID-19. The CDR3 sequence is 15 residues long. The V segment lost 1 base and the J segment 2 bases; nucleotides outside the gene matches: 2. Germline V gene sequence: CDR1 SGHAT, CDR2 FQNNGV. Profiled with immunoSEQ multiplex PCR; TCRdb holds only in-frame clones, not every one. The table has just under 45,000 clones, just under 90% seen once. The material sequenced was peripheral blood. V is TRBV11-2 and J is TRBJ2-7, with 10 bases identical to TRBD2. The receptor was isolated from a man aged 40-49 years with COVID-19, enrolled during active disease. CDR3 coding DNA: TGTGCCAGCAGCTTAGGGCTAGCGGGAGCCTACGAGCAGTACTTC. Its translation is CASSLGLAGAYEQYF.